A single T cell receptor (beta chain) is shown here with its context. What it binds is unknown. An end of the junction differs from the germline gene, which may be a read error. These data come from a study of cytotoxic CD8 clonotypes in ibrutinib-treated CLL. Study information: The authors obtained response samples at a median of about 12 months of treatment, range 6 to 36. The study's findings and limits: An increase in clonality occurred at ibrutinib response, followed by a return toward baseline at progression. Private clonotypes, not public ones, expanded at ibrutinib response.

The CDR3 runs to 13 residues. Germline CDR1 reads SGHTS; CDR2 reads YDEGEE. Sequencing sought depths of 1 in 200,000 to 1 in 1 million T cells. Clones were read by immunoSEQ multiplex PCR, and TCRdb kept only the in-frame ones, dropping some. Altogether a few hundred thousand clones are present, 70% being singletons, with the ten largest covering 15%. The sample in question was PBMCs, obtained after 24 months of ibrutinib treatment. The sequence was collected from a human donor with chronic lymphocytic leukemia. This rearrangement joins TRBV5-8 to TRBJ2-1, with D possibly being TRBD1 or TRBD2 (5 bases each). Written as DNA, the CDR3 is TGTGCCAGCAGCCCAAGGTCAGAGGGGAAGAGGGTCTTC. It is translated as CASSPRSEGKRVF. The variable domain in full, with the rest retrieved from reference TRBV5-8 and TRBJ2-1, is EAGVTQSPTHLIKTRGQQATLRCSPISGHTSVYWYQQALGLGLQFLLWYDEGEERNRGNFPPRFSGRQFPNYSSELNVNALELEDSALYLCASSPRSEGKRVFGPGTRLTVL.